This T cell receptor beta chain was documented in a study of OX40 agonist ivuxolimab in advanced cancers. Study results and caveats: The investigators did not determine what antigen specificity the expanded peripheral T cells had.

Only a few counts were recorded for this clone. Antigen specificity is unknown. Method: immunoSEQ multiplex PCR; TCRdb's copy keeps in-frame clones and lacks some. The data hold some 80,000 clones, with around 86% observed a single time. Germline CDR1 and CDR2: MGHRA and YSYEKL. The CDR3 spans 13 residues. The V gene lost 0 bases and the J gene lost 5 bases, with 5 bases spanning the gap. The sequence derives from an adult with an advanced solid tumor such as melanoma, head and neck, liver or kidney cancer. The specimen comprised CD4+ or CD8+ T cells sorted from blood, sampled in a trial of the OX40 agonist ivuxolimab. The chain carries TRBV4-1 and TRBJ1-5; D is uncertain. CDR3 protein: CASSQDRDQPQHF. The CDR3 DNA follows: TGCGCCAGCAGCCAAGATCGTGATCAGCCCCAGCATTTT.